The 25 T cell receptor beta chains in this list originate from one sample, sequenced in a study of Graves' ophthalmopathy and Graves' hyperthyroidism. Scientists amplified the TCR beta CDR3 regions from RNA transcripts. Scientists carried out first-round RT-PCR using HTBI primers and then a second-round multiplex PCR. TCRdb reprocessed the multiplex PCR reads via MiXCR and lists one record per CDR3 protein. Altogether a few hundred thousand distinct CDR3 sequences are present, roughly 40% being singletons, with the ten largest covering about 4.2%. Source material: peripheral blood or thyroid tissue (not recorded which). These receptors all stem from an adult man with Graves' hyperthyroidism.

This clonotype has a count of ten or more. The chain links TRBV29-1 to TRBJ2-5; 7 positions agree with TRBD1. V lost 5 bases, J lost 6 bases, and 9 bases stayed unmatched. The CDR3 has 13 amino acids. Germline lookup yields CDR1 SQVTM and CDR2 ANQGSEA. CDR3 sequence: CSVSTGAGKTQYF. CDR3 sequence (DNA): TGCAGCGTTTCAACAGGGGCTGGAAAGACCCAGTACTTC.

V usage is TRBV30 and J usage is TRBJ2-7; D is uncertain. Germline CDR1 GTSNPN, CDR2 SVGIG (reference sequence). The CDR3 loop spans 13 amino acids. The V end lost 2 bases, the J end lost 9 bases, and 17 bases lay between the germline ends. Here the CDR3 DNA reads TGTGCCTGGAGTCGGCAGGTAGTCAACGGGCAGTACTTC. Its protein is CAWSRQVVNGQYF.

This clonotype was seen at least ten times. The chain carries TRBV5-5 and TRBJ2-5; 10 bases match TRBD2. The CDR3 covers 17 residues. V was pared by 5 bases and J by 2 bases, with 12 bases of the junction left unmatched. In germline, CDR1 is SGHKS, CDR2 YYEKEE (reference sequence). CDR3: CASRKTGTSEKQETQYF. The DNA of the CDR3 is TGTGCCAGCAGGAAAACCGGGACTAGCGAGAAGCAAGAGACCCAGTACTTC.

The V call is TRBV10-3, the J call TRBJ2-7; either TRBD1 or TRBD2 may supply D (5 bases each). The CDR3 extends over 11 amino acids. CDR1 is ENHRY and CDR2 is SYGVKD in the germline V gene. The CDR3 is CDTDSGCEQYF. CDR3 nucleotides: TGTGACACCGACAGCGGCTGCGAGCAGTACTTC.

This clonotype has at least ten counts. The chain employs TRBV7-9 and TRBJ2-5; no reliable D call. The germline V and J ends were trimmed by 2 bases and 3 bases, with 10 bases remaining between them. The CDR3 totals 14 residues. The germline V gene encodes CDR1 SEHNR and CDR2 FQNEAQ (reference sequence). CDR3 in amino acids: CASSLLSSEETQYF. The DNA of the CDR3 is TGTGCCAGCAGCTTATTAAGTTCGGAAGAGACCCAGTACTTC.

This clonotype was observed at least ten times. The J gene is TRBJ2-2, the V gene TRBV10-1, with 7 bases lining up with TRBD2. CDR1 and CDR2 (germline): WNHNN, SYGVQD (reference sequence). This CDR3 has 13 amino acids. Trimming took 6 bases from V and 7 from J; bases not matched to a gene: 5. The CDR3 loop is CASRGLGDGELFF. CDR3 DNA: TGCGCCAGCAGAGGACTAGGGGACGGGGAGCTGTTTTTT.

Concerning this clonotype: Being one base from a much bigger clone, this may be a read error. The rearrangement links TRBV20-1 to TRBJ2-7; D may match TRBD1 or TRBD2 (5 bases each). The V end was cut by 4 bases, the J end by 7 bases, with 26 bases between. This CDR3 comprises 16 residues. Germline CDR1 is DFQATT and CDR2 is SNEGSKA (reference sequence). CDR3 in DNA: TGCAGTGCTAAGGCTTCATTCGGGACCAATCGACGGGAGCAGTACTTC. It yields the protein CSAKASFGTNRREQYF.

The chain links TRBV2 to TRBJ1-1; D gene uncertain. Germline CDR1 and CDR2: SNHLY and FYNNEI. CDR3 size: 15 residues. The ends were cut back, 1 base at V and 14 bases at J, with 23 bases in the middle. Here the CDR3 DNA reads TGTGCCAGCAGTGAAGTAGCGGGAGGCCACGGTGAGCAGTTCTTT. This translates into CASSEVAGGHGEQFF.

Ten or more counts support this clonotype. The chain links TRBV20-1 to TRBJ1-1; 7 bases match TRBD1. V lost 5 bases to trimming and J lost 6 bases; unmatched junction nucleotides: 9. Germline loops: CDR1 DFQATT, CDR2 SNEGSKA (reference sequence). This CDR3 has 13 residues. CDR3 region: CSACDRDGAEAFF. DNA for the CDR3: TGCAGTGCTTGCGACAGGGACGGAGCTGAAGCTTTCTTT.

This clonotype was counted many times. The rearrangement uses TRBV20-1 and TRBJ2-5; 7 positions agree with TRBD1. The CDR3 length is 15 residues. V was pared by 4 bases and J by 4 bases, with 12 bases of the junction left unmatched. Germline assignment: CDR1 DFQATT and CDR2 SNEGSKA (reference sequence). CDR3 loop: CSAIPGTATVETQYF. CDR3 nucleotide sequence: TGCAGTGCTATTCCCGGGACAGCAACGGTAGAGACCCAGTACTTC.

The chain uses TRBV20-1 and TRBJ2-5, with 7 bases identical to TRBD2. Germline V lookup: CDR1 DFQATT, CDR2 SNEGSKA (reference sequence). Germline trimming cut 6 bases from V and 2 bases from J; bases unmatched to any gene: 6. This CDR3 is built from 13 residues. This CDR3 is CSALSAGQETQYF. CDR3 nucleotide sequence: TGCAGTGCCTTATCAGCGGGGCAAGAGACCCAGTACTTC.

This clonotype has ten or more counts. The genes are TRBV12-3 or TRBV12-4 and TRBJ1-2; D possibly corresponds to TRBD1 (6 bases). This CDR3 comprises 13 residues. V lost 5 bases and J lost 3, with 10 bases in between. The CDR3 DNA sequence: TGTGCCAGCAGTCAAGGGGGAGACTATGGCTACACCTTC. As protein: CASSQGGDYGYTF.

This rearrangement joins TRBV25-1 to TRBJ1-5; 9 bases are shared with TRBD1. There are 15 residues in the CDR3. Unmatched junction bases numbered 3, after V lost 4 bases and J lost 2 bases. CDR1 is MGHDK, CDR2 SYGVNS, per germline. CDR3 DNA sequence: TGTGCCAGCAGTGGGACAGGGGTAGGCAATCAGCCCCAGCATTTT. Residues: CASSGTGVGNQPQHF.

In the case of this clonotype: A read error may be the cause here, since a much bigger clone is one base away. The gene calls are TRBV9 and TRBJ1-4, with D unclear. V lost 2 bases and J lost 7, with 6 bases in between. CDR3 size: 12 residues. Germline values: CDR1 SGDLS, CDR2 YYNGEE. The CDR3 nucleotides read TGTGCCAGCAGCGTCATAGGTGAAAAACTGTTTTTT. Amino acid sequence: CASSVIGEKLFF.

CDR3 coding DNA: TGTGCCAGCACCACATTGGGAAGTAACTATGGCTACACCTTC. It specifies CASTTLGSNYGYTF. This rearrangement joins TRBV27 to TRBJ1-2; no clear D. V was shortened by 7 bases and J by 1 base, with 13 bases between the two germline ends. The CDR3 sequence is 14 residues long. Germline assignment: CDR1 MNHEY and CDR2 SMNVEV (reference sequence).

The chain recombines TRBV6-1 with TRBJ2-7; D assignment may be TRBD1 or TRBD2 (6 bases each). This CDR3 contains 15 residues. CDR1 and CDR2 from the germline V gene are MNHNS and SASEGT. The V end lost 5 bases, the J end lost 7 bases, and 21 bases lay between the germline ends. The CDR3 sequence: CASSPGDIRSGEQYF. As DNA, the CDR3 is TGTGCCAGCAGTCCGGGGGACATAAGGTCGGGAGAGCAGTACTTC.

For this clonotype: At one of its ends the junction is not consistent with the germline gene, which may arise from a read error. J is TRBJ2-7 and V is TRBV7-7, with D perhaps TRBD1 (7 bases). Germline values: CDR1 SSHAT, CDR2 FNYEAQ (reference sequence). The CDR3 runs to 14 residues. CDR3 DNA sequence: TGTGCTAGCAGCTTAAGGGGGGACAGCTACGAGCAGTACTTC. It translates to CASSLRGDSYEQYF.

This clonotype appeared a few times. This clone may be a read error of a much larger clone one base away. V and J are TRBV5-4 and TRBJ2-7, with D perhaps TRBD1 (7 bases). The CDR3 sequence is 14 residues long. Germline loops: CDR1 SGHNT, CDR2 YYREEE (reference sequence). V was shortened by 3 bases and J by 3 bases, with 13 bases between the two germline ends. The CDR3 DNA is TGTGCCAGCAGCTGGGGCAGGGGGGACTACGAGCAGTACTTC. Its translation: CASSWGRGDYEQYF.

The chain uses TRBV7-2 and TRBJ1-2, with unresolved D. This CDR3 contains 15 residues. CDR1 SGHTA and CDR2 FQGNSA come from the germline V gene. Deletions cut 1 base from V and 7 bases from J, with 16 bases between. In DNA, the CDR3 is TGTGCCAGCAGCTTAGGCCTCTTGGGTCCTAGTGGCTACACCTTC. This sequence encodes CASSLGLLGPSGYTF.

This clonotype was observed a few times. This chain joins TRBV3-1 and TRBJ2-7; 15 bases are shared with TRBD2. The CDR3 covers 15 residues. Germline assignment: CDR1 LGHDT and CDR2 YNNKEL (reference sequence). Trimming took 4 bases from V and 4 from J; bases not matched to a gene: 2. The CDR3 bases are TGTGCCAGCAGCCGGACTAGCGGGAGGGGATACGAGCAGTACTTC. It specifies CASSRTSGRGYEQYF.

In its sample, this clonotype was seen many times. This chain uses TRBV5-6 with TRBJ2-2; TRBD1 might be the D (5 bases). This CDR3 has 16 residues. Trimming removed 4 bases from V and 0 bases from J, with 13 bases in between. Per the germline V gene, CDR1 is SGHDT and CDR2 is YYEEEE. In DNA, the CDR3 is TGTGCCAGCAGCCCCAGAGCAGGGACGAACACCGGGGAGCTGTTTTTT. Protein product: CASSPRAGTNTGELFF.

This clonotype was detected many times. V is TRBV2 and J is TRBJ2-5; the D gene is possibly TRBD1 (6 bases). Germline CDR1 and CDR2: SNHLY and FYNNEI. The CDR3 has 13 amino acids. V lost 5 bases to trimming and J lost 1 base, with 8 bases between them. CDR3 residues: CASSWTVQETQYF. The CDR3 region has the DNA TGTGCCAGCAGTTGGACAGTCCAAGAGACCCAGTACTTC.

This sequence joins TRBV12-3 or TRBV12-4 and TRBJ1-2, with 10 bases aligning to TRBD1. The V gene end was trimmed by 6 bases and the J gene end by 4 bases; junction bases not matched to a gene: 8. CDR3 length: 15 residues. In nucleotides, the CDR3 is TGTGCCAGCAGCTGGACAGGGGGGTCGGGCTATGGCTACACCTTC. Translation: CASSWTGGSGYGYTF.

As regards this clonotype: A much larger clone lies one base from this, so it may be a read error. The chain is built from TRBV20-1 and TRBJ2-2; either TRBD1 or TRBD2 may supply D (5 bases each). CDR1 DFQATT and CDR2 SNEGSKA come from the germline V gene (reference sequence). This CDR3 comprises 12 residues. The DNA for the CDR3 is TGCAGTGCTAGTATGGACACCGGGGAGCCGTTTTTT. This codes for CSASMDTGEPFF.

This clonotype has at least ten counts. CDR3 nucleotide sequence: TGTGCCAGTAGTATCGAGAGAAATCAGCCCCAGCATTTT. It is translated as CASSIERNQPQHF. The V and J genes are TRBV19 and TRBJ1-5; D is ambiguous. Trimming pared 3 bases from V and 4 bases from J, leaving 7 bases between. CDR1 and CDR2 from the germline V gene are LNHDA and SQIVND (reference sequence). The CDR3 covers 13 residues.